The 20 T cell receptor beta chains reported below all come from one sample, sequenced in a study of T cell clonality in common variable immunodeficiency. Study-level results: In common variable immunodeficiency, TCR beta chains reportedly carried fewer deletions and N-nucleotide insertions.

Measured with immunoSEQ multiplex PCR; TCRdb has only the in-frame clones, and not every one. The profile covers some 20,000 clones, none occurring a single time. Their recognized antigens are unknown. The sequenced sample was peripheral blood mononuclear cells. These receptors were taken from a human donor with common variable immunodeficiency.

Comment on this clone: The sequence runs out 3 residues before the end of the CDR3; the remainder is reconstructed from the germline J gene. The chain couples TRBV10-3 to TRBJ2-7, with 11 positions matching TRBD2. The V gene's germline CDR1 is ENHRY and CDR2 SYGVKD. V lost 6 bases, J lost 4 bases, and 11 bases stayed unmatched. The CDR3 is 16 residues long. The covered CDR3 bases are TGTGCCATCAGCGAGGGAACTAGCGGGAGAAAATACGAG. The encoded protein is CAISEGTSGRKYE. The complete CDR3 reads CAISEGTSGRKYEQYF.

This clone was counted a few times. Coverage ceases 3 residues before the CDR3 finishes, and the germline J gene fills in the end. Other DNA sequences in this specimen translate into the identical CDR3. The chain joins TRBV18 to TRBJ2-3; no clear D. Trimming removed 2 bases at V and 5 bases at J, with 5 bases between. The germline CDR1 and CDR2 sequences are KGHSH and LQKENI. The CDR3 has 12 residues. The CDR3: CASSPKGDTQYF. Incomplete CDR3 DNA: TGTGCCAGCTCACCAAAGGGAGATACG.

In this sample, this clone turned up a few times. Read data end 3 residues before the CDR3 end; the end is taken from the germline J gene. The V gene is TRBV7-9, the J gene TRBJ2-2; weak D call: TRBD1 (5 bases). The CDR3 is 15 residues long. V shed 3 bases and J shed 1 base, with 9 bases lying between them. Germline CDR1 reads SEHNR; CDR2 reads FQNEAQ (reference sequence). This chain's CDR3 is CASSFWQGNTGELFF. Partial CDR3 DNA: TGTGCCAGCAGCTTCTGGCAGGGGAACACCGGGGAG.

This clone was detected only a few times. The sequenced fragment ends 3 residues before the CDR3 boundary, so the rest is inferred from the germline J gene. The rearrangement uses TRBV6-2 or TRBV6-3 and TRBJ2-1, with TRBD1 matching 7 bases. In germline, CDR1 is MNHEY, CDR2 SVGEGT. This CDR3 is built from 15 residues. With 6 bases clipped from V and 6 bases from J, the junction kept 11 bases outside the gene matches. CDR3 DNA, as far as it was read: TGTGCCAGCAGCTATGACAGGGTGGGTCTCAATGAG. As protein: CASSYDRVGLNE. The whole CDR3 sequence is CASSYDRVGLNEQFF.

For this clone: The CDR3 extends 3 residues past the end of the read, so its final part is completed from the germline J gene. The gene calls are TRBV7-9 and TRBJ2-5; 8 bases match TRBD2. The CDR3 contains 15 residues. CDR1 and CDR2 (germline): SEHNR, FQNEAQ (reference sequence). The V and J ends lost 3 bases and 0 bases, in that order; junction bases with no gene match: 3. Here the CDR3 reads CASSFTGGNQETQYF. The CDR3 bases that were read are TGTGCCAGCAGCTTTACGGGGGGGAACCAAGAGACC.

A note on this clone: The sequence runs out 3 residues before the end of the CDR3; the remainder is reconstructed from the germline J gene. The chain uses TRBV6-2 or TRBV6-3 and TRBJ2-1, with 10 bases identical to TRBD2. J lost 9 bases, V lost 2 bases, and 7 bases had no gene match. CDR1 is MNHEY, CDR2 SVGEGT, per germline. This CDR3 spans 15 amino acids. CDR3 in amino acids: CASSYTRTSGGEQFF. Partial CDR3 DNA: TGTGCCAGCAGTTACACACGGACTAGCGGTGGTGAG.

This clone came up a few times. Read coverage stops 3 residues before the CDR3 terminus; the germline J gene supplies the remainder. This chain links TRBV19 with TRBJ2-1, with D possibly being TRBD1 (6 bases). Germline V lookup: CDR1 LNHDA, CDR2 SQIVND (reference sequence). V lost 4 bases, J lost 2 bases, and 24 bases lay in between. This CDR3 is 19 amino acids long. CDR3 bases read: TGTGCCAGTAGTAGTAACCCTGGACAGTTGGGAGCAGCCTACAATGAG. Translated: CASSSNPGQLGAAYNE. The CDR3 in full is CASSSNPGQLGAAYNEQFF.

This clone was seen more than once but under ten times. The read falls 3 residues short of the CDR3 end, and the missing part is taken from the germline J gene. The chain recombines TRBV19 with TRBJ2-1; 8 nucleotides match TRBD2. This CDR3 is 15 amino acids long. Trimming at V came to 2 bases and at J to 4 bases, leaving 4 bases not matched to a gene. Germline lookup yields CDR1 LNHDA and CDR2 SQIVND (reference sequence). The part of the CDR3 DNA that was read is TGTGCCAGTAGTATAACTAGCGGCCCGTACAATGAG. Its translation: CASSITSGPYNE. The whole CDR3 is CASSITSGPYNEQFF.

Only a few counts were recorded for this clone. The DNA ends 3 residues before the CDR3 does, and the rest of the CDR3 is filled in from the germline J gene. This chain connects TRBV7-9 to TRBJ1-2, with 9 positions matching TRBD1. This CDR3 is 14 amino acids long. Losses at the gene ends were 4 bases for V and 4 bases for J; bases not matched to a gene: 4. Germline CDR1 is SEHNR and CDR2 is FQNEAQ (reference sequence). The DNA read from the CDR3 is TGTGCCAGCAGCTCCCAGGACAGGGGCTATGGC. It codes for CASSSQDRGYG. In full, the CDR3 reads CASSSQDRGYGYTF.

In this sample, this clone turned up a few times. The missing CDR3 end, 3 residues past where the read stops, is filled in from the germline J gene. The chain combines TRBV7-2 with TRBJ2-7; 10 nucleotides line up with TRBD2. Trimming cost V 4 bases and J 2 bases; bases outside gene matches: 5. Per germline, CDR1 SGHTA and CDR2 FQGNSA. This CDR3 contains 15 residues. This chain's CDR3 is CASSSWTSGAYEQYF. CDR3 DNA, as far as it was read: TGTGCCAGCAGCTCTTGGACTAGCGGTGCCTACGAG.

Points on this clone: The read ends 3 residues early relative to the CDR3; the germline J gene fills the gap. This rearrangement joins TRBV7-2 to TRBJ1-4, with D unclear. With 6 bases removed from V and 8 bases from J, the gap between germline ends came to 13 bases. This CDR3 contains 13 residues. The V gene's germline CDR1 is SGHTA and CDR2 FQGNSA. CDR3 amino acids: CASSLDPGEKLFF. CDR3 bases read: TGTGCCAGCAGTCTCGACCCCGGGGAAAAA.

This clone was counted only a few times. The read stops 3 residues short of the end of the CDR3; the missing end is completed from the germline J gene. V is TRBV19 and J is TRBJ1-1, with 11 bases that match TRBD1. Germline V gene sequence: CDR1 LNHDA, CDR2 SQIVND (reference sequence). The CDR3 covers 15 residues. Trimming removed 5 bases from V and 0 bases from J; junction bases left unmatched: 2. The DNA read from the CDR3 is TGTGCCAGTAGTGCGGGACAGGGGGTGAACACTGAA. Amino acid sequence: CASSAGQGVNTE. The CDR3 in its entirety is CASSAGQGVNTEAFF.

This clone was found a few times. The read comes to an end 3 residues before the CDR3 does, leaving the germline J gene to fill in the end. The chain couples TRBV19 to TRBJ2-3; 7 bases are shared with TRBD2. The V gene's germline CDR1 is LNHDA and CDR2 SQIVND (reference sequence). V shed 4 bases, J shed 5 bases, and the junction held 12 bases outside the gene matches. The CDR3 is 16 residues long. This chain's CDR3 is CASSTKTSRFVDTQYF. CDR3 DNA, as far as it was read: TGTGCCAGTAGTACCAAGACTAGCCGGTTCGTAGATACG.

This clone was counted only a few times. The CDR3 goes on 3 residues after the read ends, and that part is filled in from the germline J gene. The V gene is TRBV19, the J gene TRBJ2-3; the match to TRBD1 covers 8 bases. The J segment lost 6 bases and the V segment lost 6 bases, leaving 5 bases of the junction unmatched. This CDR3 is 13 amino acids long. Germline loops: CDR1 LNHDA, CDR2 SQIVND (reference sequence). The CDR3 bases that were read are TGTGCCAGTAGGGCAGGGGGCAGGGATACG. Residues: CASRAGGRDT. The entire CDR3 protein is CASRAGGRDTQYF.

This clone occurred a few times. The missing CDR3 end, 3 residues past where the read stops, is filled in from the germline J gene. This chain uses TRBV18 with TRBJ2-1; 7 bases align to TRBD2. Trimming cost V 6 bases and J 1 base; bases outside gene matches: 9. Germline V CDR1 and CDR2: KGHSH, LQKENI. The CDR3 sequence is 16 residues long. The CDR3 region is CASSPAGTNSYNEQFF. The CDR3 bases that were read are TGTGCCAGCTCCCCAGCCGGGACTAATTCCTACAATGAG.

This clone is labeled as medium-sized (0.01 to 0.1%). The CDR3 extends 3 residues past the end of the read, so its final part is completed from the germline J gene. This sequence joins TRBV29-1 and TRBJ1-1; 9 positions agree with TRBD1. The CDR3 covers 12 residues. Germline CDR1 reads SQVTM; CDR2 reads ANQGSEA. V dropped 7 bases and J dropped 5; count of bases not matched to a gene: 5. Here the CDR3 reads CSGGQGQTEAFF. The covered CDR3 bases are TGCAGCGGCGGACAGGGGCAAACTGAA.

Regarding this clone: The CDR3 end lies 3 residues beyond the end of the read and is filled in from the germline J gene. The chain has TRBV30 and TRBJ2-1; TRBD2 matches 9 bases. The V gene's germline CDR1 is GTSNPN and CDR2 SVGIG (reference sequence). The CDR3 runs 13 residues. J gave up 3 bases and V 3 bases, and 0 bases lay outside the gene matches. The CDR3 reads CAWRLAGYNEQFF. The part of the CDR3 DNA that was read is TGTGCCTGGAGACTAGCGGGCTACAATGAG.

Worth noting for this clone: Coverage ceases 3 residues before the CDR3 finishes, and the germline J gene fills in the end. This chain joins TRBV7-2 and TRBJ2-5; 9 bases line up with TRBD2. Trimming removed 1 base from V and 5 bases from J; junction bases left unmatched: 5. The CDR3 spans 15 residues. Germline values: CDR1 SGHTA, CDR2 FQGNSA. This chain's CDR3 is CASSLVKRGVETQYF. The sequenced part of the CDR3 DNA is TGTGCCAGCAGCTTAGTGAAGCGGGGGGTGGAGACC. Looking up the rest from reference TRBV7-2 and TRBJ2-5 gives the full variable domain: GAGVSQSPSNKVTEKGKDVELRCDPISGHTALYWYRQSLGQGLEFLIYFQGNSAPDKSGLPSDRFSAERTGGSVSTLTIQRTQQEDSAVYLCASSLVKRGVETQYFGPGTRLLVL.

This clone was seen more than once but under ten times. The read stops 3 residues short of the end of the CDR3; the missing end is completed from the germline J gene. This chain uses TRBV19 with TRBJ2-3; 8 bases match TRBD2. The V gene's germline CDR1 is LNHDA and CDR2 SQIVND (reference sequence). This CDR3 has 16 residues. V dropped 4 bases and J dropped 3; count of bases not matched to a gene: 9. CDR3 DNA, as far as it was read: TGTGCCAGTAGTACTGGAATAGCGGGGATGACAGATACG. Its protein product is CASSTGIAGMTDT. The whole CDR3 sequence is CASSTGIAGMTDTQYF.

This clone was detected a few times. From the germline J gene comes the end of the CDR3, since the read stops 3 residues before it. The gene calls are TRBV30 and TRBJ2-3; TRBD2 might be the D (6 bases). Germline CDR1 is GTSNPN and CDR2 is SVGIG (reference sequence). The CDR3 is 15 amino acids. Trimming took off 1 base at V and 7 bases at J, with 18 bases between the two ends. The sequenced CDR3 bases are TGTGCCTGGAGTGCCCGGGGGACCCGGGCAAATACG. Amino acid sequence: CAWSARGTRANT. The CDR3 in full is CAWSARGTRANTQYF. The full variable domain, rest sourced from reference TRBV30 and TRBJ2-3, is SQTIHQWPATLVQPVGSPLSLECTVEGTSNPNLYWYRQAAGRGLQLLFYSVGIGQISSEVPQNLSASRPQDRQFILSSKKLLLSDSGFYLCAWSARGTRANTQYFGPGTRLTVL.